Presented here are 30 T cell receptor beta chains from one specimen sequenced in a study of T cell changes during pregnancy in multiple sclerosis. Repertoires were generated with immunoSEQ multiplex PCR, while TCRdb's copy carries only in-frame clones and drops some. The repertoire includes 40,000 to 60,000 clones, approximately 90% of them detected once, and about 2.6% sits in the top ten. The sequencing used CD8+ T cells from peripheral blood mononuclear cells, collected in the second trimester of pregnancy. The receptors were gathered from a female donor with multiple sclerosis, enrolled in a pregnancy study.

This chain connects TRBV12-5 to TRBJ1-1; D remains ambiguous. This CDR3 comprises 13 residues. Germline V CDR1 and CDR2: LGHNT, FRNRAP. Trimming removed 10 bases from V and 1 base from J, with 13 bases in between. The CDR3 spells CATLREGNTEAFF. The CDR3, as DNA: TGTGCTACCTTACGGGAGGGGAACACTGAAGCTTTCTTT.

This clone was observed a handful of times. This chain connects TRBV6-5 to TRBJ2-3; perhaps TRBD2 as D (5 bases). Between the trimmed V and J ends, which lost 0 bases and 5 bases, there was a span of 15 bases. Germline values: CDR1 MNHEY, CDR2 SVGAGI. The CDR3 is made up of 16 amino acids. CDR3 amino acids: CASSYSIRDWGDTQYF. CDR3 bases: TGTGCCAGCAGTTACTCTATCCGGGATTGGGGAGATACGCAGTATTTT.

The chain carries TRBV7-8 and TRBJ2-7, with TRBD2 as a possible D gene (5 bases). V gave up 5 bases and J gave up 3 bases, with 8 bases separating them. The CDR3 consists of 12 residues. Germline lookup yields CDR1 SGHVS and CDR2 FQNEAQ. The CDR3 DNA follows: TGTGCCAGCAGCCCGGGGTTCTACGAGCAGTACTTC. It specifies CASSPGFYEQYF.

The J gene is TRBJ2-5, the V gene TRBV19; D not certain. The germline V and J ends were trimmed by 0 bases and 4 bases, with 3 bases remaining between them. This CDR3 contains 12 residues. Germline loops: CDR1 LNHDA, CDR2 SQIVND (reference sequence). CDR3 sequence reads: CASSIDRETQYF. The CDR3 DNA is TGTGCCAGTAGTATAGATCGAGAGACCCAGTACTTC.

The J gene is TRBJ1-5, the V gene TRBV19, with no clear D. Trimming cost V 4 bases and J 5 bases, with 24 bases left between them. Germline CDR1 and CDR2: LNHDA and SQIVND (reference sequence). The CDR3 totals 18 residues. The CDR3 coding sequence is TGTGCCAGTAGTAGATCGGCGGCATCTCCTAAGCACGATCAGCCCCAGCATTTT. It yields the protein CASSRSAASPKHDQPQHF.

The CDR3 bases are TGTGCCAGCAGTGAATATTTCGTTGGCACAGAGAACACTGAAGCTTTCTTT. This codes for CASSEYFVGTENTEAFF. This chain uses TRBV25-1 with TRBJ1-1; D ambiguous. CDR1 MGHDK and CDR2 SYGVNS come from the germline V gene. The V end lost 0 bases, the J end lost 1 base, and 15 bases lay between the germline ends. CDR3 length: 17 amino acids.

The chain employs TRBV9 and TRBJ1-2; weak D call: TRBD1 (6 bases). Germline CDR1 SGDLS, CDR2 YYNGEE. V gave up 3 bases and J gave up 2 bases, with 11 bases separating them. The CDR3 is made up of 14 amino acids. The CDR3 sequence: CASSASGTNYGYTF. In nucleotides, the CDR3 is TGTGCCAGCAGCGCAAGCGGGACAAACTATGGCTACACCTTC. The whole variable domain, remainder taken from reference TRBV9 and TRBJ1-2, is DSGVTQTPKHLITATGQRVTLRCSPRSGDLSVYWYQQSLDQGLQFLIQYYNGEERAKGNILERFSAQQFPDLHSELNLSSLELGDSALYFCASSASGTNYGYTFGSGTRLTVV.

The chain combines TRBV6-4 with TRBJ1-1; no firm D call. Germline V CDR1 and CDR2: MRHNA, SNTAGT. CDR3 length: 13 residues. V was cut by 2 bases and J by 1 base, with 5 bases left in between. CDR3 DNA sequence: TGTGCCAGCAGTGACGGAGAGAACACTGAAGCTTTCTTT. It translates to CASSDGENTEAFF.

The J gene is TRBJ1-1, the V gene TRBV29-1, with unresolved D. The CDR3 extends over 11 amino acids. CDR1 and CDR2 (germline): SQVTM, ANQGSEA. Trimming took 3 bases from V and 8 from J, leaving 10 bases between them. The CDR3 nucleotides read TGCAGCGTTGACACAACCGGGGAAGCTTTCTTT. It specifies CSVDTTGEAFF.

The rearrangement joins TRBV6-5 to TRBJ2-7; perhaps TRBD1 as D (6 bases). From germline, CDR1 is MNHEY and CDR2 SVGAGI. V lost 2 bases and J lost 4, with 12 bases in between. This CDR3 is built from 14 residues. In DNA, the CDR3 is TGTGCCAGCAGTTACATGGCAGGGGCATACGAGCAGTACTTC. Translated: CASSYMAGAYEQYF.

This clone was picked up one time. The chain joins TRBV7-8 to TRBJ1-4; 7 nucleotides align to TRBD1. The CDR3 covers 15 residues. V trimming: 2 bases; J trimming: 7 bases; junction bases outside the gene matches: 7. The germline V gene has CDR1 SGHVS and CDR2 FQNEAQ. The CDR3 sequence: CASSLTGTASEKLFF. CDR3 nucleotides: TGTGCCAGCAGCTTAACCGGGACAGCCAGTGAAAAACTGTTTTTT.

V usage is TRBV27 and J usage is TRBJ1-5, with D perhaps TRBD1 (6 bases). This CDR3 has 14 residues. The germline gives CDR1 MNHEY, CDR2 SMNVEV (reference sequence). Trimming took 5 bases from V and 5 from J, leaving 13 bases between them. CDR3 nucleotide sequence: TGTGCCAGCAGTCTATTGGGGGCAGATCAGCCCCAGCATTTT. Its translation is CASSLLGADQPQHF.

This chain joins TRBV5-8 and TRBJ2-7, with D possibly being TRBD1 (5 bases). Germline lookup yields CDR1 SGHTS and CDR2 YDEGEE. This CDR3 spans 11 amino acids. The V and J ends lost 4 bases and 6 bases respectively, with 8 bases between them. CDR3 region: CASSPQGEQYF. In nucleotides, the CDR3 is TGTGCCAGCAGCCCGCAGGGCGAGCAGTACTTC.

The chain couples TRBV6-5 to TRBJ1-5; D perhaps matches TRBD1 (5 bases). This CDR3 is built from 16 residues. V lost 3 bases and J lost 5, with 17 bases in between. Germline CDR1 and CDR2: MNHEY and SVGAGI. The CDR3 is CASSYALEGLDQPQHF. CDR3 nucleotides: TGTGCCAGCAGTTATGCCCTGGAGGGGCTGGATCAGCCCCAGCATTTT.

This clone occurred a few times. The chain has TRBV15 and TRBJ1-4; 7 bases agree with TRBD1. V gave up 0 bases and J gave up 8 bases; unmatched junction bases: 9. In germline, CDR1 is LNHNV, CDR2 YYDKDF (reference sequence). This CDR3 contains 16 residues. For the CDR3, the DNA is TGTGCCACCAGCAGAGATCCCCCTTCGACAGGGGAAAAACTGTTTTTT. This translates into CATSRDPPSTGEKLFF. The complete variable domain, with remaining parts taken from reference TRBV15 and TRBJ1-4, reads DAMVIQNPRYQVTQFGKPVTLSCSQTLNHNVMYWYQQKSSQAPKLLFHYYDKDFNNEADTPDNFQSRRPNTSFCFLDIRSPGLGDTAMYLCATSRDPPSTGEKLFFGSGTQLSVL.

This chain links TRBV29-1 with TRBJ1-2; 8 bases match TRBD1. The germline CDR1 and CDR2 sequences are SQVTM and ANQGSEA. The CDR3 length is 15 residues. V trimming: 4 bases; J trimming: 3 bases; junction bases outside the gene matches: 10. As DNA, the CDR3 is TGCAGCGTTGTTACCGGGACAGGACCTGACTATGGCTACACCTTC. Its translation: CSVVTGTGPDYGYTF.

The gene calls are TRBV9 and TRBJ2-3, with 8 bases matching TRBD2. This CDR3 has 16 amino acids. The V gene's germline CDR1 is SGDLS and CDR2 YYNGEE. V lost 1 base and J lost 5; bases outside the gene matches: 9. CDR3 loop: CASSVPRAGGEDTQYF. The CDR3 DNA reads TGTGCCAGCAGCGTACCCCGGGCCGGGGGGGAAGATACGCAGTATTTT.

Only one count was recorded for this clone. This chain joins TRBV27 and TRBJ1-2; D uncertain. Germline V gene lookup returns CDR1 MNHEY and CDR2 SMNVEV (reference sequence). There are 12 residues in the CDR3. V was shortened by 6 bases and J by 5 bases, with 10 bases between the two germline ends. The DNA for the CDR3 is TGTGCCAGCAGAGGAGGGTATTATGGCTACACCTTC. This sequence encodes CASRGGYYGYTF.

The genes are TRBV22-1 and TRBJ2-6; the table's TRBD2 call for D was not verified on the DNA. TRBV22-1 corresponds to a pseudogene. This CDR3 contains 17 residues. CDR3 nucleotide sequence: TGTCCTGGGAGCCAGATGAGCGAACAAAGTCGGGCCAACGTCCTGACTTTC. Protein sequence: CPGSQMSEQSRANVLTF.

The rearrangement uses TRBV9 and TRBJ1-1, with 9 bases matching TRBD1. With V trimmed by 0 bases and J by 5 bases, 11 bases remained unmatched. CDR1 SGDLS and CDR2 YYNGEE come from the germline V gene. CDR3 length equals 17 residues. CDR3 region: CASSVDEEDRGETEAFF. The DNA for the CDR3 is TGTGCCAGCAGCGTAGACGAAGAGGACAGGGGCGAAACTGAAGCTTTCTTT.

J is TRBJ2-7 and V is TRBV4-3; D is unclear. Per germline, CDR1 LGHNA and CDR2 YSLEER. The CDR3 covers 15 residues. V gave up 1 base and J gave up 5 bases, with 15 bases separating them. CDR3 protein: CASSQGTLERDEQYF. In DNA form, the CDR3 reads TGCGCCAGCAGCCAAGGCACACTGGAACGGGACGAGCAGTACTTC.

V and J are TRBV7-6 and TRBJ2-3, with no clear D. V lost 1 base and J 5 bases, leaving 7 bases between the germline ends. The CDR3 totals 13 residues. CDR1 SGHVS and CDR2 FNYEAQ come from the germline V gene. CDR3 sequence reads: CASSLVPGDTQYF. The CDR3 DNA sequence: TGTGCCAGCAGCTTAGTACCCGGAGATACGCAGTATTTT.

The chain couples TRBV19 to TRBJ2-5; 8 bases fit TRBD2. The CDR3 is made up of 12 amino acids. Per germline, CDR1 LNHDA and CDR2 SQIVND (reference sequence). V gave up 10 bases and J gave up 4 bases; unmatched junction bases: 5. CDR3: CATTGGGETQYF. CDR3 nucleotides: TGTGCCACCACCGGGGGGGGAGAGACCCAGTACTTC.

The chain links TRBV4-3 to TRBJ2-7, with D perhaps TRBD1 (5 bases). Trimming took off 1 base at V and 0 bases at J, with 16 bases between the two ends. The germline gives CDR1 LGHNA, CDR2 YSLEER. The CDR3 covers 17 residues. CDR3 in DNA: TGCGCCAGCAGCCAAGGCTTCTTGCAGGGAAGCTCCTACGAGCAGTACTTC. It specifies CASSQGFLQGSSYEQYF.

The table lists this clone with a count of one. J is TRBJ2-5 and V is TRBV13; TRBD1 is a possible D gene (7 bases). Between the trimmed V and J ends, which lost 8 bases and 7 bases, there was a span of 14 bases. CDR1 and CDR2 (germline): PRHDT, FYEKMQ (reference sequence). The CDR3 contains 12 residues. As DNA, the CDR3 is TGTGCCAGCCAGGGGGGCTCTGGGACCCAGTACTTC. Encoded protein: CASQGGSGTQYF. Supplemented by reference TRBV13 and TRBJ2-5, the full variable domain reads AAGVIQSPRHLIKEKRETATLKCYPIPRHDTVYWYQQGPGQDPQFLISFYEKMQSDKGSIPDRFSAQQFSDYHSELNMSSLELGDSALYFCASQGGSGTQYFGPGTRLLVL.

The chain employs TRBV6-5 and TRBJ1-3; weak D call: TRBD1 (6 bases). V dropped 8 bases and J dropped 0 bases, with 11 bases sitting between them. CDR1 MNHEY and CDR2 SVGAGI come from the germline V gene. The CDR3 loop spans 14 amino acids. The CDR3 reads CASCQGYSGNTIYF. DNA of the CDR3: TGTGCCAGCTGCCAGGGGTACTCTGGAAACACCATATATTTT.

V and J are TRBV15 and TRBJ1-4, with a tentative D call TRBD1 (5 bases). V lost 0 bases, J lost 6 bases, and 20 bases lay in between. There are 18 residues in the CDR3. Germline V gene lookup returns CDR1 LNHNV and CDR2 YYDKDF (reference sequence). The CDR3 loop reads CATSRDLGGIGSDEKLFF. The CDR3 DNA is TGTGCCACCAGCAGAGATTTGGGGGGGATAGGGTCGGATGAAAAACTGTTTTTT.

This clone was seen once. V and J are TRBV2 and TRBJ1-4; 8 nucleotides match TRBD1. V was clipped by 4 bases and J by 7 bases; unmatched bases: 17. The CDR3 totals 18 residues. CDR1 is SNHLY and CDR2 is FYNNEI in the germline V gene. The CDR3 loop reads CASSGFRDRSRVSEKLFF. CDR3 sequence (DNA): TGTGCCAGCAGTGGCTTCCGGGACAGGTCGAGAGTCAGTGAAAAACTGTTTTTT.

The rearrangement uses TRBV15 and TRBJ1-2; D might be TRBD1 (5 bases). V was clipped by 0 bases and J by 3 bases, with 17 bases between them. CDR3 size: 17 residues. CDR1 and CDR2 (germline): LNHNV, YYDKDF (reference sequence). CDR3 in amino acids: CATSRDLAGEVDYGYTF. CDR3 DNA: TGTGCCACCAGCAGAGATCTTGCGGGGGAGGTAGACTATGGCTACACCTTC.

The CDR3, as DNA: TGTGCCTGGCCGGGGAGGGTTGGGAATACTGAAGCTTTCTTT. Protein sequence: CAWPGRVGNTEAFF. The chain links TRBV30 to TRBJ1-1, with D unclear. The CDR3 covers 14 residues. Germline-derived CDR1 and CDR2 are GTSNPN and SVGIG (reference sequence). V lost 5 bases to trimming and J lost 5 bases, with 18 bases between them.